A single sample gave rise to the 32 T cell receptor beta chains below, sequenced in a study of T cell responses to AZD1222 COVID-19 vaccine (dated by TCRdb to about 2021). This specimen's time point label, per the study, means: baseline before first vaccination. Libraries were built with the immunoSEQ multiplex PCR assay. What TCRdb holds here is the immuneACCESS table cut down to in-frame rearrangements. Part of the clones is not present; checked against another copy, under half of the missing clones reflect an unresolved V gene, and the others are unexplained. In all, the sample holds about 110,000 clones, and roughly 84% of those were seen once. 3.3% of the sample goes to the ten largest clones. Sequenced here: peripheral blood, sampled on day 0 of AZD1222 vaccination. Receptors were obtained from an adult in good health.

In this sample, this clone turned up once. This chain connects TRBV29-1 to TRBJ2-1; tentatively, D is TRBD1 (6 bases). CDR1 is SQVTM and CDR2 is ANQGSEA in the germline V gene. The CDR3 sequence is 14 residues long. The germline V and J ends were trimmed by 6 bases and 3 bases, with 15 bases remaining between them. The CDR3 here is CSVRQVRNYNEQFF. The CDR3 DNA is TGCAGCGTAAGACAGGTCCGGAACTACAATGAGCAGTTCTTC.

This rearrangement joins TRBV5-1 to TRBJ2-5; perhaps TRBD1 as D (6 bases). V lost 0 bases, J lost 5 bases, and 11 bases lay in between. Germline CDR1 and CDR2: SGHRS and YFSETQ. The CDR3 consists of 14 residues. The CDR3 reads CASSLVGGDETQYF. The CDR3 DNA sequence: TGCGCCAGCAGCTTGGTAGGGGGTGACGAGACCCAGTACTTC.

V gene TRBV7-2 combines with J gene TRBJ1-5; TRBD1 matches at 11 bases. The CDR3 length is 15 residues. CDR1 is SGHTA and CDR2 is FQGNSA in the germline V gene. Trimming removed 5 bases from V and 4 bases from J; junction bases left unmatched: 4. The CDR3 bases are TGTGCCAGCAGCCTCGGGACAGGGGGAAATCAGCCCCAGCATTTT. It yields the protein CASSLGTGGNQPQHF.

The chain links TRBV10-3 to TRBJ2-1; D is perhaps TRBD1 (6 bases). The V end lost 0 bases, the J end lost 8 bases, and 17 bases lay between the germline ends. CDR1 and CDR2 (germline): ENHRY, SYGVKD. The CDR3 is 16 residues long. The CDR3 DNA reads TGTGCCATCAGTGAGTCGACTCTTTTGAGACAGGATGAGCAGTTCTTC. It translates to CAISESTLLRQDEQFF.

The genes are TRBV19 and TRBJ1-5; TRBD1 agrees at 7 bases. V gave up 1 base and J gave up 7 bases; unmatched junction bases: 7. Germline V gene lookup returns CDR1 LNHDA and CDR2 SQIVND (reference sequence). This CDR3 has 15 residues. CDR3 region: CASSIGEGAGQPQHF. CDR3 nucleotide sequence: TGTGCCAGTAGTATAGGGGAGGGGGCTGGGCAGCCCCAGCATTTT. Full variable domain (outside the CDR3, taken from reference TRBV19 and TRBJ1-5): DGGITQSPKYLFRKEGQNVTLSCEQNLNHDAMYWYRQDPGQGLRLIYYSQIVNDFQKGDIAEGYSVSREKKESFPLTVTSAQKNPTAFYLCASSIGEGAGQPQHFGDGTRLSIL.

CDR3 amino acids: CSASAAVTTRTQYF. CDR3 DNA sequence: TGCAGTGCTAGTGCGGCAGTCACGACGAGGACCCAGTACTTC. V is TRBV20-1 and J is TRBJ2-5; D is unresolved. The germline gives CDR1 DFQATT, CDR2 SNEGSKA (reference sequence). V was trimmed by 3 bases and J by 7 bases, leaving 18 bases between them. The CDR3 is 14 residues long.

The V call is TRBV5-1, the J call TRBJ2-1; D possibly corresponds to TRBD1 (5 bases). Trimming shortened V by 0 bases and J by 10 bases, and 17 bases separated the two germline ends. The CDR3 is made up of 15 amino acids. The germline V gene has CDR1 SGHRS and CDR2 YFSETQ. The DNA for the CDR3 is TGCGCCAGCAGCTTGGTTCCTGGGGCGATGAGGGAGCAGTTCTTC. Its protein is CASSLVPGAMREQFF.

This clone was found a few times. V is TRBV27 and J is TRBJ2-6; D gene unclear. This CDR3 has 16 residues. Germline CDR1 MNHEY, CDR2 SMNVEV (reference sequence). V was trimmed by 4 bases and J by 0 bases, leaving 10 bases between them. The CDR3 DNA reads as TGTGCCAGCAGTTCCACAACCTTCTCTGGGGCCAACGTCCTGACTTTC. Amino acid sequence: CASSSTTFSGANVLTF.

The chain has TRBV14 and TRBJ1-1; tentatively, D is TRBD1 (5 bases). Looked up from germline, CDR1 is SGHDN and CDR2 is FVKESK. The CDR3 runs 15 residues. V lost 6 bases and J lost 4, with 18 bases in between. The CDR3 spells CASRPLWSGSTEAFF. CDR3 DNA sequence: TGTGCCAGCAGGCCCCTGTGGTCAGGGAGCACTGAAGCTTTCTTT.

The rearrangement links TRBV19 to TRBJ2-2; D might be TRBD1 (6 bases). CDR1 LNHDA and CDR2 SQIVND come from the germline V gene (reference sequence). CDR3 length equals 16 residues. V shed 3 bases and J shed 5 bases, with 16 bases lying between them. CDR3 sequence: CASSISGTLGTGELFF. In DNA form, the CDR3 reads TGTGCCAGTAGTATCTCCGGGACACTGGGGACCGGGGAGCTGTTTTTT.

The gene calls are TRBV11-2 and TRBJ1-3; the match to TRBD1 covers 7 bases. Trimming cost V 5 bases and J 7 bases; bases outside gene matches: 11. The CDR3 runs to 15 residues. Germline CDR1 is SGHAT and CDR2 is FQNNGV. CDR3 coding DNA: TGTGCCAGCAGCCAGATGGACAGGTTGCTGAACACCATATATTTT. This codes for CASSQMDRLLNTIYF.

The rearrangement links TRBV5-4 to TRBJ2-7, with TRBD2 matching 9 bases. Trimming at V came to 4 bases and at J to 4 bases, leaving 6 bases not matched to a gene. Germline CDR1 and CDR2: SGHNT and YYREEE (reference sequence). The CDR3 covers 14 residues. CDR3 in DNA: TGTGCCAGCAGCCTCGCGGGACTAGCTTACGAGCAGTACTTC. Residues: CASSLAGLAYEQYF.

The V and J genes are TRBV10-3 and TRBJ1-1; TRBD1 agrees at 8 bases. This CDR3 comprises 17 residues. Trimming cost V 3 bases and J 0 bases; bases outside gene matches: 9. Per the germline V gene, CDR1 is ENHRY and CDR2 is SYGVKD. CDR3 loop: CAISDFPQGQVNTEAFF. The CDR3 bases are TGTGCCATCAGTGACTTCCCGCAGGGACAGGTGAACACTGAAGCTTTCTTT.

J is TRBJ1-6 and V is TRBV9; D might be TRBD1 (5 bases). In germline, CDR1 is SGDLS, CDR2 YYNGEE. The CDR3 loop spans 16 amino acids. Trimming removed 3 bases at V and 7 bases at J, with 17 bases between. DNA for the CDR3: TGTGCCAGCAGCGCAGGATCAGGGATGCACAATTCACCCCTCCACTTT. Translated, it gives CASSAGSGMHNSPLHF.

The rearrangement links TRBV7-3 to TRBJ2-7; possible D gene TRBD2, 6 bases. This CDR3 is built from 15 residues. The germline V and J ends were trimmed by 2 bases and 1 base, with 12 bases remaining between them. Looked up from germline, CDR1 is SGHTA and CDR2 is FQGTGA. The CDR3 region has the DNA TGTGCCAGCAGCTTAGGAGTCGGACTATCCTACGAGCAGTACTTC. Protein product: CASSLGVGLSYEQYF. Together with reference TRBV7-3 and TRBJ2-7, the CDR3 gives the full variable domain: GAGVSQTPSNKVTEKGKYVELRCDPISGHTALYWYRQSLGQGPEFLIYFQGTGAADDSGLPNDRFFAVRPEGSVSTLKIQRTERGDSAVYLCASSLGVGLSYEQYFGPGTRLTVT.

The chain links TRBV19 to TRBJ2-1; TRBD2 aligns across 15 bases. The CDR3 sequence is 17 residues long. V was pared by 5 bases and J by 6 bases, with 8 bases of the junction left unmatched. Germline CDR1 and CDR2: LNHDA and SQIVND (reference sequence). The CDR3 DNA follows: TGTGCCAGTAGTCGGACTAGCGGGGGGGCCAGCGGCAATGAGCAGTTCTTC. It is translated as CASSRTSGGASGNEQFF.

V and J are TRBV7-8 and TRBJ2-2, with D maybe TRBD1 (5 bases). Trimming cost V 3 bases and J 7 bases, with 18 bases left between them. Looked up from germline, CDR1 is SGHVS and CDR2 is FQNEAQ. This CDR3 has 16 residues. In DNA form, the CDR3 reads TGTGCCAGCAGCTTGGGGCAGATAATATTCGGCGGGGAGCTGTTTTTT. Protein: CASSLGQIIFGGELFF.

This rearrangement joins TRBV6-5 to TRBJ2-2; D might be TRBD1 (5 bases). The germline V gene encodes CDR1 MNHEY and CDR2 SVGAGI. V lost 6 bases and J lost 2, with 7 bases in between. The CDR3 loop spans 13 amino acids. The CDR3 here is CASRDSNTGELFF. The CDR3, as DNA: TGTGCCAGCAGAGACAGCAACACCGGGGAGCTGTTTTTT.

This chain links TRBV7-8 with TRBJ2-2; no clear D. Trimming took 1 base from V and 3 from J, leaving 12 bases between them. Germline CDR1 reads SGHVS; CDR2 reads FQNEAQ. The CDR3 has 16 amino acids. CDR3 nucleotide sequence: TGTGCCAGCAGCTTAGGAAGACATCAATACACCGGGGAGCTGTTTTTT. Translated, it gives CASSLGRHQYTGELFF.

The genes are TRBV4-1 and TRBJ1-1; D might be TRBD1 (5 bases). V was trimmed by 3 bases and J by 1 base, leaving 6 bases between them. Germline lookup yields CDR1 MGHRA and CDR2 YSYEKL. The CDR3 has 13 residues. The CDR3 reads CASSHQGNTEAFF. DNA of the CDR3: TGCGCCAGCAGCCATCAGGGGAACACTGAAGCTTTCTTT.

V usage is TRBV27 and J usage is TRBJ2-6, with 9 bases aligning to TRBD1. Germline V gene sequence: CDR1 MNHEY, CDR2 SMNVEV (reference sequence). CDR3 length: 18 amino acids. Trimming removed 5 bases from V and 0 bases from J; junction bases left unmatched: 8. The CDR3 sequence: CASSRRGQGSSGANVLTF. The CDR3 DNA sequence: TGTGCCAGCAGTCGCCGAGGACAGGGGAGCTCTGGGGCCAACGTCCTGACTTTC.

The CDR3 nucleotides are TGTGCCAGCAGTTACCTCGGGGACGCCGTTTTTCATCAGCCCCAGCATTTT. Protein: CASSYLGDAVFHQPQHF. This chain connects TRBV6-2 or TRBV6-3 to TRBJ1-5; maybe TRBD1 (5 bases). The CDR3 totals 17 residues. V was clipped by 2 bases and J by 5 bases, with 19 bases between them. Germline V gene data show CDR1 as MNHEY and CDR2 as SVGEGT.

This clone was detected a few times. V gene TRBV6-5 combines with J gene TRBJ2-7; 7 bases align to TRBD2. In germline, CDR1 is MNHEY, CDR2 SVGAGI. The CDR3 covers 14 residues. J was trimmed by 6 bases and V by 2 bases; bases with no gene match: 7. Here the CDR3 DNA reads TGTGCCAGCAGTTACGGAGCGGGGCTTCTCGAGCAGTACTTC. Its translation is CASSYGAGLLEQYF.

The V and J genes are TRBV28 and TRBJ1-2; TRBD1 matches 7 bases. The V and J ends lost 1 base and 2 bases, in that order; junction bases with no gene match: 10. There are 17 residues in the CDR3. In germline, CDR1 is MDHEN, CDR2 SYDVKM. The CDR3 region is CASSLSSRRQGNYGYTF. CDR3 DNA: TGTGCCAGCAGTTTATCCTCTCGGAGACAGGGAAACTATGGCTACACCTTC.

This clone occurred once. This sequence joins TRBV5-1 and TRBJ2-3; TRBD1 matches at 9 bases. Germline assignment: CDR1 SGHRS and CDR2 YFSETQ. Losses at the gene ends were 4 bases for V and 0 bases for J; bases not matched to a gene: 6. This CDR3 has 16 residues. DNA for the CDR3: TGCGCCAGCAGCCCGGGACAGGGTTCTAGCACAGATACGCAGTATTTT. Encoded protein: CASSPGQGSSTDTQYF.

This clone was recorded a few times. V is TRBV5-1 and J is TRBJ1-1; 7 nucleotides line up with TRBD1. Germline V gene lookup returns CDR1 SGHRS and CDR2 YFSETQ. Trimming at V came to 6 bases and at J to 0 bases, leaving 11 bases not matched to a gene. CDR3 length: 16 residues. The CDR3: CASIPDRPTMNTEAFF. CDR3 DNA sequence: TGCGCCAGCATCCCGGACAGGCCTACAATGAACACTGAAGCTTTCTTT.

For the CDR3, the DNA is TGTGCCAGCAACAGGGGGACTAATGAAAAACTGTTTTTT. It specifies CASNRGTNEKLFF. This chain joins TRBV10-3 and TRBJ1-4; TRBD1 agrees at 8 bases. With V trimmed by 10 bases and J by 2 bases, 3 bases remained unmatched. Germline V gene lookup returns CDR1 ENHRY and CDR2 SYGVKD. The CDR3 has 13 amino acids.

This chain joins TRBV11-2 and TRBJ2-1; D assignment may be TRBD1 or TRBD2 (7 bases each). Germline V gene lookup returns CDR1 SGHAT and CDR2 FQNNGV. Trimming left V 5 bases short and J 0 bases short, with 14 bases between. CDR3 length equals 16 residues. CDR3 residues: CASSRRGGYSYNEQFF. In DNA, the CDR3 is TGTGCCAGCAGCCGCAGGGGGGGATACTCCTACAATGAGCAGTTCTTC.

The chain links TRBV27 to TRBJ2-1; D is unclear. Between the trimmed V and J ends, which lost 10 bases and 9 bases, there was a span of 13 bases. Germline loops: CDR1 MNHEY, CDR2 SMNVEV (reference sequence). This CDR3 has 11 amino acids. The chain's CDR3 is CATQLGGEQFF. CDR3 nucleotides: TGTGCCACCCAACTCGGTGGTGAGCAGTTCTTC.

CDR3 DNA sequence: TGTGCCAGTAACCTGAGGGGGGGGTACGAGCAGTACTTC. This codes for CASNLRGGYEQYF. This chain links TRBV19 with TRBJ2-7, with D perhaps matching TRBD2 (7 bases). The V gene lost 7 bases and the J gene lost 4 bases, with 14 bases spanning the gap. This CDR3 contains 13 residues. CDR1 is LNHDA and CDR2 is SQIVND in the germline V gene (reference sequence).

This clone showed up just once. The V call is TRBV15, the J call TRBJ1-1; D gene ambiguous. Germline CDR1 reads LNHNV; CDR2 reads YYDKDF (reference sequence). CDR3 length: 14 amino acids. Trimming cost V 0 bases and J 6 bases, with 11 bases left between them. The CDR3 sequence is CATSRDLSASEAFF. CDR3 in DNA: TGTGCCACCAGCAGAGATCTTTCGGCTTCTGAAGCTTTCTTT.

V and J are TRBV29-1 and TRBJ1-2, with D perhaps TRBD1 (5 bases). The CDR3 consists of 11 residues. The ends were cut back, 6 bases at V and 6 bases at J, with 11 bases in the middle. Germline CDR1 reads SQVTM; CDR2 reads ANQGSEA. The CDR3 spells CSVGRGNGYTF. The DNA for the CDR3 is TGCAGCGTGGGGCGGGGGAATGGCTACACCTTC.